The 18 T cell receptor beta chains presented below share a single source sample, sequenced in a study of T cells in lung cancer brain metastases. The table came from immunoSEQ multiplex PCR; TCRdb's copy has only in-frame clones and leaves some out. The sample shows 2,300 or so clones, 80% to 95% of them seen only once. The material sequenced was tumor tissue from the primary lung tumor. Receptors were obtained from a man aged 65 to 85 with non-small cell lung cancer.

The rearrangement links TRBV4-3 to TRBJ1-1; D call uncertain. Germline CDR1 is LGHNA and CDR2 is YSLEER. The ends were cut back, 1 base at V and 5 bases at J, with 11 bases in the middle. The CDR3 extends over 14 amino acids. The CDR3 is CASSQGLLTTEAFF. For the CDR3, the DNA is TGCGCCAGCAGCCAAGGTTTACTGACTACTGAAGCTTTCTTT.

V gene TRBV5-1 combines with J gene TRBJ1-1; D ambiguous. V dropped 3 bases and J dropped 4 bases, with 10 bases sitting between them. CDR1 and CDR2 from the germline V gene are SGHRS and YFSETQ. The CDR3 totals 13 residues. CDR3 bases: TGCGCCAGCAGCTGGACTGAGTTCACTGAAGCTTTCTTT. Translation: CASSWTEFTEAFF.

The chain is built from TRBV29-1 and TRBJ1-3; TRBD1 matches 10 bases. The V and J ends lost 5 bases and 4 bases, in that order; junction bases with no gene match: 5. The CDR3 totals 14 residues. Germline values: CDR1 SQVTM, CDR2 ANQGSEA. In DNA, the CDR3 is TGCAGCGTTCAGGACAGGGGGATAGGAAACACCATATATTTT. Translated: CSVQDRGIGNTIYF. Using reference TRBV29-1 and TRBJ1-3 for the parts outside the CDR3, the full variable domain is SAVISQKPSRDICQRGTSLTIQCQVDSQVTMMFWYRQQPGQSLTLIATANQGSEATYESGFVIDKFPISRPNLTFSTLTVSNMSPEDSSIYLCSVQDRGIGNTIYFGEGSWLTVV.

The chain joins TRBV7-3 to TRBJ1-5, with D perhaps matching TRBD1 (6 bases). The germline V gene has CDR1 SGHTA and CDR2 FQGTGA. The V end was cut by 1 base, the J end by 1 base, with 23 bases between. The CDR3 spans 20 residues. CDR3 in DNA: TGTGCCAGCAGCTTAAGGGCCAGGGGAAAAATCGGGCGGAGCAATCAGCCCCAGCATTTT. It encodes CASSLRARGKIGRSNQPQHF.

The chain carries TRBV5-8 and TRBJ1-6, with a tentative D call TRBD1 (6 bases). Germline V lookup: CDR1 SGHTS, CDR2 YDEGEE. Trimming removed 4 bases from V and 14 bases from J, with 13 bases in between. There are 12 residues in the CDR3. In DNA form, the CDR3 reads TGTGCCAGCAGCCGGAACAGGGAGGCCCTCCACTTT. Protein sequence: CASSRNREALHF.

The rearrangement uses TRBV19 and TRBJ1-5, with D tentatively TRBD1 (6 bases). The CDR3 is made up of 14 amino acids. Germline loops: CDR1 LNHDA, CDR2 SQIVND (reference sequence). Trimming took 5 bases from V and 7 from J, leaving 15 bases between them. CDR3 sequence: CASSGLTGNQPQHF. The CDR3 DNA reads as TGTGCCAGTAGTGGGCTCACAGGGAACCAGCCCCAGCATTTT.

The chain employs TRBV7-2 and TRBJ1-1; no reliable D call. The V gene's germline CDR1 is SGHTA and CDR2 FQGNSA. V was shortened by 7 bases and J by 4 bases, with 13 bases between the two germline ends. The CDR3 loop spans 13 amino acids. CDR3 amino acids: CASNPGEGTEAFF. The CDR3 region has the DNA TGTGCCAGCAACCCGGGAGAGGGCACTGAAGCTTTCTTT.

The chain uses TRBV7-3 and TRBJ2-3; TRBD2 matches at 12 bases. V trimming: 5 bases; J trimming: 6 bases; junction bases outside the gene matches: 6. The CDR3 runs to 15 residues. CDR1 is SGHTA, CDR2 FQGTGA, per germline. CDR3 DNA sequence: TGTGCCAGCAGCCCGCTAGCGGGAGGGCCGGATACGCAGTATTTT. It yields the protein CASSPLAGGPDTQYF.

This chain connects TRBV21-1 to TRBJ1-3. TRBV21-1 is recorded as a pseudogene. This CDR3 has 16 residues. The CDR3 DNA is TGTGCCAGCAGCAACGGGGGGGACGCTTCTGGAAACACCATATATTTT. Translation gives CASSNGGDASGNTIYF.

Only one count was recorded for this clone. This chain connects TRBV30 to TRBJ1-2; perhaps TRBD1 as D (5 bases). Germline V lookup: CDR1 GTSNPN, CDR2 SVGIG (reference sequence). V was trimmed by 0 bases and J by 9 bases, leaving 17 bases between them. The CDR3 length is 14 residues. The CDR3 DNA is TGTGCCTGGAGTGTACCGGTCAAGGGGTTCAGCTACACCTTC. This gives the protein CAWSVPVKGFSYTF.

The J gene is TRBJ2-5, the V gene TRBV29-1; D may be TRBD2 (5 bases). This CDR3 has 14 amino acids. The V gene lost 8 bases and the J gene lost 4 bases, with 20 bases spanning the gap. Germline V gene data show CDR1 as SQVTM and CDR2 as ANQGSEA. The CDR3 reads CSCPSGGSGETQYF. The CDR3 DNA sequence: TGCAGCTGTCCTTCCGGAGGTTCTGGAGAGACCCAGTACTTC.

The chain carries TRBV6-5 and TRBJ1-2; TRBD1 matches 7 bases. The junction had 2 bases not matched to a gene; V was cut back by 6 bases and J by 4 bases. The V gene's germline CDR1 is MNHEY and CDR2 SVGAGI. There are 12 residues in the CDR3. CDR3 region: CASRTGPYGYTF. CDR3 nucleotide sequence: TGTGCCAGCAGGACAGGGCCCTATGGCTACACCTTC.

This sequence joins TRBV9 and TRBJ1-5; a possible D gene is TRBD1 (6 bases). The CDR3 is 16 residues long. Germline values: CDR1 SGDLS, CDR2 YYNGEE. The ends were cut back, 3 bases at V and 3 bases at J, with 16 bases in the middle. The CDR3 nucleotides are TGTGCCAGCAGCGAGGGGGGGGGCCACCTCAATCAGCCCCAGCATTTT. Its translation: CASSEGGGHLNQPQHF.

The rearrangement links TRBV15 to TRBJ2-5; the D gene is possibly TRBD2 (5 bases). V lost 3 bases, J lost 1 base, and 6 bases lay in between. CDR1 LNHNV and CDR2 YYDKDF come from the germline V gene (reference sequence). This CDR3 is built from 13 residues. This chain's CDR3 is CATSRDSQETQYF. As DNA, the CDR3 is TGTGCCACCAGCAGGGACTCCCAAGAGACCCAGTACTTC.

The chain combines TRBV28 with TRBJ1-1; D gene unclear. V lost 2 bases and J 0 bases, leaving 13 bases between the germline ends. The CDR3 sequence is 16 residues long. CDR1 and CDR2 from the germline V gene are MDHEN and SYDVKM. Written as DNA, the CDR3 is TGTGCCAGCAGTTTAGGAGGAAGCCAAATGAACACTGAAGCTTTCTTT. Residues: CASSLGGSQMNTEAFF.

This chain joins TRBV30 and TRBJ2-3; D is undetermined. Germline-derived CDR1 and CDR2 are GTSNPN and SVGIG (reference sequence). The CDR3 loop spans 13 amino acids. The V gene lost 0 bases and the J gene lost 3 bases, with 7 bases spanning the gap. CDR3 region: CAWSVQGTDTQYF. CDR3 DNA: TGTGCCTGGAGTGTACAAGGGACAGATACGCAGTATTTT.

The V gene is TRBV7-9, the J gene TRBJ2-7, with 12 nucleotides matching TRBD1. The CDR3 is made up of 18 amino acids. CDR1 is SEHNR and CDR2 is FQNEAQ in the germline V gene (reference sequence). V shed 5 bases, J shed 0 bases, and the junction held 11 bases outside the gene matches. This chain's CDR3 is CASSDFGTGGPSSYEQYF. Written as DNA, the CDR3 is TGTGCCAGCAGCGATTTCGGGACAGGGGGCCCAAGCTCCTACGAGCAGTACTTC.

This chain links TRBV29-1 with TRBJ2-3; possibly TRBD2 for D (6 bases). The V end was cut by 7 bases, the J end by 0 bases, with 11 bases between. The CDR3 runs to 13 residues. Germline assignment: CDR1 SQVTM and CDR2 ANQGSEA. The CDR3 DNA reads TGCAGCGGTTCGGGAGTTAGCACAGATACGCAGTATTTT. Its protein is CSGSGVSTDTQYF.